This T cell receptor (beta chain) was retrieved from a study of T cells after yellow fever vaccination. About the research overall: Markers CD3, CD45RA, CCR7 and CD95 served to sort the EM, EMRA, CM and Tscm memory subsets.

TCRdb ran MiXCR on the 5' RACE reads and lists one entry per CDR3 protein. The repertoire holds around 25,000 distinct CDR3 sequences, with roughly 4.5% as singletons. In its sample, this clonotype was seen a few times. The ends lost 6 bases at V and 3 bases at J; junction bases unmatched: 5. Germline CDR1 and CDR2: MNHEY and SVGAGI. The CDR3 has 16 amino acids. The source was PBMCs, either bulk or a sorted T-cell subset (CD4+, CD8+, memory, or dextramer-sorted; not recorded which), collected on the day of the yellow fever booster vaccination. The source of this sequence is a man younger than 30 who received the YFV17D yellow fever vaccine. V gene TRBV6-5 combines with J gene TRBJ2-3; TRBD2 agrees at 14 bases. Here the CDR3 reads CASRGTSGGYTDTQYF. CDR3 nucleotide sequence: TGTGCCAGCAGAGGGACTAGCGGGGGTTATACAGATACGCAGTATTTT.